This is a list of T cell receptor beta chains from one sample in a study of blood T cell repertoires in COVID-19. Method: immunoSEQ multiplex PCR; TCRdb's copy keeps in-frame clones and lacks some. This sample yields about 200,000 clones, of which around 86% are seen a single time; roughly 4.2% belongs to the top ten. Specimen: peripheral blood. The receptor source for this set is a man in his fifties or sixties with acute or convalescent COVID-19. Each CDR3 is given with its conserved first and last residue. A D gene is named only where the DNA matches it firmly. The listing skips clone size in some rows; elsewhere it reads once, few, many or a size class.

clone_size j_call d_call v_call cdr3_nt cdr3_aa
- TRBJ2-1 TRBD2 TRBV3-1/TRBV3-2 TGTGCCAGCAGCCTGACCAGCGGGGGCTCCTACAATGAGCAGTTCTTC CASSLTSGGSYNEQFF
- TRBJ2-7 - TRBV28 TGTGCCAGCAGCCTGGGAGGAGGGCGGTTCGGGGGACGCGAGCAGTACTTC CASSLGGGRFGGREQYF
- TRBJ2-2 - TRBV5-1 TGCGCCAGCAGCTTGGAATTTGTCTCCGGGGAGCTGTTTTTT CASSLEFVSGELFF
- TRBJ1-4 TRBD1 TRBV11-2 TGTGCCAGCAGCATTACAGGGGTGGTGGAAAAACTGTTTTTT CASSITGVVEKLFF
- TRBJ2-3 TRBD1 TRBV9 TGTGCCAGCAGCGTCGGGACAGCCTACACAGATACGCAGTATTTT CASSVGTAYTDTQYF
- TRBJ2-7 - TRBV5-1 TGCGCCAGCAGACGGGGCGGGGTATACGAGCAGTACTTC CASRRGGVYEQYF
- TRBJ2-6 - TRBV11-2 TGTGCCAGCAGCCCAATATCGGGTAGGGCCAACGTCCTGACTTTC CASSPISGRANVLTF
once TRBJ1-2 - TRBV5-1 TGCGCCAGCAGCCTGGTAGGGGTCGAGAGTGGCTACACCTTC CASSLVGVESGYTF
- TRBJ1-2 - TRBV29-1 TGCAGCGGCTTGGGGCAAAATCCGACCTATGGCTACACCTTC CSGLGQNPTYGYTF
- TRBJ1-5 - TRBV27 TGTGCCAGCAGCTCCGTCAGGGGATCGGTCAATCAGCCCCAGCATTTT CASSSVRGSVNQPQHF
- TRBJ2-7 - TRBV5-6 TGTGCCAGCAGCTTGGCCCAGGGAATTAGGGAACTGTACTTC CASSLAQGIRELYF
- TRBJ1-1 - TRBV11-2 TGTGCCAGCAGCCGTCTGGGGAGGGGTGACACTGAAGCTTTCTTT CASSRLGRGDTEAFF
- TRBJ1-1 - TRBV19 TGTGCCAGTACTTTGTATTTTGCAGGGTCGTTGAACACTGAAGCTTTCTTT CASTLYFAGSLNTEAFF
- TRBJ1-2 - TRBV7-9 TGTGCCAGCAGCCCCGGAGGTGCTTATGGCTACACCTTC CASSPGGAYGYTF
- TRBJ1-1 - TRBV10-3 TGTGCCATCAGTGAGCAGGGGATGAACACTGAAGCTTTCTTT CAISEQGMNTEAFF
few TRBJ1-5 - TRBV6-5 TGTGCCAGCTTGCAGGGTCACAATCAGCCCCAGCATTTT CASLQGHNQPQHF
- TRBJ1-5 - TRBV6-5 TGTGCCATTTCGACACAGGGCAATCAGCCCCAGCATTTT CAISTQGNQPQHF
once TRBJ2-1 TRBD2 TRBV19 TGTGCCAGTAGTAGGAGGCGGGGGGGCCGGGCGGATGAGCAGTTCTTC CASSRRRGGRADEQFF
few TRBJ2-7 TRBD1 TRBV12-3/TRBV12-4 TGTGCCAGCAGGCCGACAGGGTCCTACGAGCAGTACTTC CASRPTGSYEQYF
once TRBJ1-1 - TRBV5-8 TGTGCCAGCAGCTTCACGGACAAAGGGGGAGAAGCTTTCTTT CASSFTDKGGEAFF
- TRBJ2-5 TRBD2 TRBV6-5 TGTGCCAGCCGACTAGCGGGGGAAGAGACCCAGTACTTC CASRLAGEETQYF
- TRBJ2-5 TRBD2 TRBV5-4 TGTGCCAGCAGCTTCCGACTAGCGGGGGGACAAGAGACCCAGTACTTC CASSFRLAGGQETQYF
- TRBJ1-3 TRBD1 TRBV30 TGTGCCTGGAGTGTAACAGGGGCTAGAAACACCATATATTTT CAWSVTGARNTIYF
- TRBJ1-3 TRBD1 TRBV19 TGTGCCAGTAGGAAGGGACAGGACCAAGGATACACCTCTGGAAACACCATATATTTT CASRKGQDQGYTSGNTIYF
- TRBJ1-1 - TRBV12-3/TRBV12-4 TGTGCCAGCATTCTACAGGGCGACACTGAAGCTTTCTTT CASILQGDTEAFF
- TRBJ2-7 - TRBV11-2 TGTGCCAGCAGCTTGGGGCAGCACTCCTACGAGCAGTACTTC CASSLGQHSYEQYF
- TRBJ1-6 - TRBV3-1/TRBV3-2 TGTGCCATCTCGAGGGGGGGCCAACCTCCCCTCCACTTT CAISRGGQPPLHF
- TRBJ2-3 - TRBV7-3 TGTGCCAGCAGCCAAAGAGGGCCGGCCGATACGCAGTATTTT CASSQRGPADTQYF
- TRBJ2-5 TRBD1 TRBV4-2 TGTGCCAGCAGCCAAGGTGGGACAGGGAACGCACAAGAGACCCAGTACTTC CASSQGGTGNAQETQYF
- TRBJ2-2 - TRBV12-3/TRBV12-4 TGTGCCAGCAGCCGGACAGATCTTGGGGAGCTGTTTTTT CASSRTDLGELFF
- TRBJ2-7 - TRBV9 TGTGCCAGCAGTCGTCAGGGGACCTACGAGCAGTACTTC CASSRQGTYEQYF